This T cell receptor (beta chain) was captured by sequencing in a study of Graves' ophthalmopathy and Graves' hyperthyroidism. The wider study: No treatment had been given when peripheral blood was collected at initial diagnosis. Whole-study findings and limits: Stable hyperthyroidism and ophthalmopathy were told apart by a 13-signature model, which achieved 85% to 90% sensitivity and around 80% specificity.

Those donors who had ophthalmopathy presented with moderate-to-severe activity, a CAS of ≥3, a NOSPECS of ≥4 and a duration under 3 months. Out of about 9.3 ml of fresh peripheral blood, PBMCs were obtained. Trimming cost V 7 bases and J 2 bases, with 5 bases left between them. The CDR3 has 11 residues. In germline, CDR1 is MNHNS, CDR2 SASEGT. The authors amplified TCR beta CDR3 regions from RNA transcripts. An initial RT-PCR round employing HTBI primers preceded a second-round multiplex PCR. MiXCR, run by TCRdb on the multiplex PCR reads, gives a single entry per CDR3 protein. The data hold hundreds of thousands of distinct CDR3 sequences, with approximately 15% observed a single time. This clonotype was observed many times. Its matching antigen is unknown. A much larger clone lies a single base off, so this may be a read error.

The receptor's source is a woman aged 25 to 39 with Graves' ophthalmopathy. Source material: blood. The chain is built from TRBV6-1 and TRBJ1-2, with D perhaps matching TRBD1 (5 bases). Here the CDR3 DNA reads TGTGCCAGCAAGGGGAACTATGGCTACACCTTC. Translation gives CASKGNYGYTF.